This T cell receptor beta chain was captured in a study of blood T cell repertoires in COVID-19. Overall study: COVID-19 samples from acute and convalescent phases originated in the United States, Italy and Spain. Sources were T cells, B-cell-depleted T cells, or PBMCs; the material itself was cDNA or gDNA.

Looked up from germline, CDR1 is SGHDN and CDR2 is FVKESK. J was trimmed by 0 bases and V by 0 bases; bases with no gene match: 4. The CDR3 runs to 17 residues. This clone has just one count. The data were produced by immunoSEQ multiplex PCR, yet TCRdb's version contains in-frame clones alone and is incomplete. Among approximately 200,000 clones listed, more than 65% were seen once. This chain links TRBV14 with TRBJ2-7; 11 nucleotides align to TRBD1. The sample consisted of peripheral blood. This clonotype was sampled from a woman between 55 and 75 years old with acute or convalescent COVID-19. The CDR3 reads CASSQEYGQGASYEQYF. CDR3 DNA sequence: TGTGCCAGCAGCCAAGAATACGGACAGGGGGCCTCCTACGAGCAGTACTTC. Based on the CDR3 plus reference TRBV14 and TRBJ2-7, the full variable domain is EAGVTQFPSHSVIEKGQTVTLRCDPISGHDNLYWYRRVMGKEIKFLLHFVKESKQDESGMPNNRFLAERTGGTYSTLKVQPAELEDSGVYFCASSQEYGQGASYEQYFGPGTRLTVT.